This is a list of T cell receptor beta chains from one sample in a study of beta chain features in type 1 diabetes. Produced via immunoSEQ multiplex PCR; TCRdb's table is partial and in-frame only. The sample consists of 130,000 or so clones, less than 10% of them appearing once. The sample comprised central memory CD4+ T cells from blood. These receptors were obtained from a woman between 40 and 50 years old in good health. The CDR3 runs from the conserved cysteine through the conserved F or W. Each record gives: D gene, J gene, V gene, clone size, CDR3 DNA, CDR3 protein. The D gene is left open where the match is weak. The size field is filled for only some rows; it gives once, few, many or a size class.

TRBD1,TRBJ2-2,TRBV29-1,.,TGCAGCGTTACCGGACAGGGAAAGTTGAGGACCGGGGAGCTGTTTTTT,CSVTGQGKLRTGELFF
.,TRBJ2-2,TRBV11-1,few,TGTGCCAGCAGCTTAGGAGGGCGCACCGGGGAGCTGTTTTTT,CASSLGGRTGELFF
.,TRBJ1-1,TRBV5-6,few,TGTGCCAGCAGCTTGGCACAGTGGAACACTGAAGCTTTCTTT,CASSLAQWNTEAFF
.,TRBJ1-2,TRBV29-1,.,TGCAGCGTTGATCGAAGAGGGGGAGTGGGTGGCTACACCTTC,CSVDRRGGVGGYTF
.,TRBJ1-5,TRBV19,few,TGTGCCAGTAGTATCGACTACAGGGTATCGGGCAATCAGCCCCAGCATTTT,CASSIDYRVSGNQPQHF
TRBD1,TRBJ2-3,TRBV25-1,few,TGTGCCAGCAGTCTCCGACAGGGGAATACGCAGTATTTT,CASSLRQGNTQYF
.,TRBJ2-5,TRBV5-4,.,TGTGCCAGCAGCTTGGGACAGCTATCGACCGGGACCCAGTACTTC,CASSLGQLSTGTQYF
TRBD1,TRBJ1-5,TRBV4-1,many,TGCGCCAGCAGTCCCGACAGGGGGAATCAGCCCCAGCATTTT,CASSPDRGNQPQHF
.,TRBJ2-3,TRBV5-1,.,TGCGCCAGCAGCTTGGCTCCAGACACAGATACGCAGTATTTT,CASSLAPDTDTQYF
TRBD1,TRBJ1-5,TRBV2,few,TGTGCCAGCAGTGGGACAGGGGGCGGCCAGCCCCAGCATTTT,CASSGTGGGQPQHF